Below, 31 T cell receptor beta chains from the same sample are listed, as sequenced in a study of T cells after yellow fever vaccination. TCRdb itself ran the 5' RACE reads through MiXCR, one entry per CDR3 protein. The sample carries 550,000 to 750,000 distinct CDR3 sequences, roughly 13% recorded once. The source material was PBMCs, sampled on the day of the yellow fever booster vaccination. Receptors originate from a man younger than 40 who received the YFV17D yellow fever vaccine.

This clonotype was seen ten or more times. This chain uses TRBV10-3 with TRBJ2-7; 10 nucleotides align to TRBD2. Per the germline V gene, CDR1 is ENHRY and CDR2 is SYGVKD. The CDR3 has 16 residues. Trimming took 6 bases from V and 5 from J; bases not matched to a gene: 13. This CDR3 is CAISGKLAGVSDEQYF. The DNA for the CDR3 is TGTGCCATCAGCGGAAAGCTAGCGGGAGTAAGTGACGAGCAGTACTTC.

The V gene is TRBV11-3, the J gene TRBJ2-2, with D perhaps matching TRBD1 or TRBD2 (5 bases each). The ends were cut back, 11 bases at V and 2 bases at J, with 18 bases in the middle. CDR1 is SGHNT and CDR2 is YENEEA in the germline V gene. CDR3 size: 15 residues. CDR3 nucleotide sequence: TGTGCCTCCGGTCCGGGGACCTTTAACACCGGGGAGCTGTTTTTT. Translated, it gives CASGPGTFNTGELFF.

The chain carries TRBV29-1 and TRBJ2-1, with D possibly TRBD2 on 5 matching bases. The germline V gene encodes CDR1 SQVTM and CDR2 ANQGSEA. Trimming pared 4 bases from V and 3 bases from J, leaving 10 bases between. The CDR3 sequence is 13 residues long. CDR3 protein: CSVGVSVYNEQFF. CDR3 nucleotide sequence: TGCAGCGTTGGAGTTAGCGTCTACAATGAGCAGTTCTTC.

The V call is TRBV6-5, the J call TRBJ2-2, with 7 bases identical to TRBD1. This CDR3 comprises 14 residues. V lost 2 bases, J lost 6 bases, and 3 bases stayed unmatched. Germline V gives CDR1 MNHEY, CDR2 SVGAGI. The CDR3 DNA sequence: TGTGCCAGCAGTTACCCAACAGGGGCCGGGGAGCTGTTTTTT. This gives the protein CASSYPTGAGELFF.

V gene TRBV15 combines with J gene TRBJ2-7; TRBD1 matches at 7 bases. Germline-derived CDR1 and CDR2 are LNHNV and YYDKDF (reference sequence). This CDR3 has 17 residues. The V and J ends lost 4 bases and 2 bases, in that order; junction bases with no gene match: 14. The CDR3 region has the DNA TGTGCCACCAGCAAAGAATCCACAGGGGTTAGACCCTACGAGCAGTACTTC. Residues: CATSKESTGVRPYEQYF.

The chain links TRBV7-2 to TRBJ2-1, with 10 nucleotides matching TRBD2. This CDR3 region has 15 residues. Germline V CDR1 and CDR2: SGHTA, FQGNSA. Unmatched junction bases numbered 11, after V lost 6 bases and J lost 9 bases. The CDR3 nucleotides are TGTGCCAGCAGGCCAGACAGCGGGAGGGCCACTGAGCAGTTCTTC. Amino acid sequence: CASRPDSGRATEQFF. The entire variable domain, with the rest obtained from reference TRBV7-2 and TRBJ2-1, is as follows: GAGVSQSPSNKVTEKGKDVELRCDPISGHTALYWYRQSLGQGLEFLIYFQGNSAPDKSGLPSDRFSAERTGGSVSTLTIQRTQQEDSAVYLCASRPDSGRATEQFFGPGTRLTVL.

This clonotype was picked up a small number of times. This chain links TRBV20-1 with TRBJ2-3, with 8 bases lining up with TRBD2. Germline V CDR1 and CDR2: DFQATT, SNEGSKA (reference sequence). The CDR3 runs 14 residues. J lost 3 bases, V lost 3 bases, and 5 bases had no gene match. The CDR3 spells CSASLRGATDTQYF. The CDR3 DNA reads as TGCAGTGCTAGCCTGCGGGGGGCTACAGATACGCAGTATTTT.

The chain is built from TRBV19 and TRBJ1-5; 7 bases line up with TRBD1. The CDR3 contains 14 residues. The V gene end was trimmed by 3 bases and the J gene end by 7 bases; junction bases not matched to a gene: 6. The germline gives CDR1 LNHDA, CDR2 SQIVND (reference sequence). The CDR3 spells CASSMWTGEQPQHF. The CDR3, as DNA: TGTGCCAGTAGTATGTGGACAGGTGAACAGCCCCAGCATTTT.

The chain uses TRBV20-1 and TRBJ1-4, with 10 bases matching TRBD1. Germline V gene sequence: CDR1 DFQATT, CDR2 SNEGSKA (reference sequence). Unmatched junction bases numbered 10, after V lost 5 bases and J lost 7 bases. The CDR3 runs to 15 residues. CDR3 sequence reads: CSAQKRTGGSEKLFF. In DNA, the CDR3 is TGCAGTGCTCAAAAAAGGACAGGGGGATCTGAAAAACTGTTTTTT.

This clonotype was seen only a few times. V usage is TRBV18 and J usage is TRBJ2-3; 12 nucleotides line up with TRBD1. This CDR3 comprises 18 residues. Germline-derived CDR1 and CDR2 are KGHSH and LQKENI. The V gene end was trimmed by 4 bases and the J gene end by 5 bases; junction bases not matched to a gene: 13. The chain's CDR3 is CASSRLSPGQGAGDTQYF. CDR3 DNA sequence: TGTGCCAGCTCACGACTATCCCCGGGACAGGGGGCCGGAGATACGCAGTATTTT.

The CDR3: CASRLLATDTQYF. CDR3 bases: TGTGCCAGCAGGCTACTAGCTACAGATACGCAGTATTTT. The V gene is TRBV6-1, the J gene TRBJ2-3, with a possible D match to TRBD2 (6 bases). Trimming left V 6 bases short and J 3 bases short, with 10 bases between. The germline gives CDR1 MNHNS, CDR2 SASEGT. This CDR3 has 13 residues.

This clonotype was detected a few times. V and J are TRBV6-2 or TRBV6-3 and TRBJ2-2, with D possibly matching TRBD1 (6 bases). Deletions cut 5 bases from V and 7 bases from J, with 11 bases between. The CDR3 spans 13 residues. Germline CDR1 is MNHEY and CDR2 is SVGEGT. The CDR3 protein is CASSRRDIGELFF. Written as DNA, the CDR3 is TGTGCCAGCAGTCGCAGGGACATCGGGGAGCTGTTTTTT.

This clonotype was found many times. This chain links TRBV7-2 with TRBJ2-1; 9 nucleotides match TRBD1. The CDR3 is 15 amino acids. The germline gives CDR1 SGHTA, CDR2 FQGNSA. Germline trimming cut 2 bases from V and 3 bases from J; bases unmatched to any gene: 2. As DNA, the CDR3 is TGTGCCAGCAGCTTAACGGGACAGGGCTACAATGAGCAGTTCTTC. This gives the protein CASSLTGQGYNEQFF.

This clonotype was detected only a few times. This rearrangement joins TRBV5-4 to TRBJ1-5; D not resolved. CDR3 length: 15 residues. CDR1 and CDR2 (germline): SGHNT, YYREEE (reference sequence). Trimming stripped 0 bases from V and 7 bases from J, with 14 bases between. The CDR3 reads CASSLGGVLRQPQHF. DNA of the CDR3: TGTGCCAGCAGCTTGGGCGGGGTCCTCAGACAGCCCCAGCATTTT.

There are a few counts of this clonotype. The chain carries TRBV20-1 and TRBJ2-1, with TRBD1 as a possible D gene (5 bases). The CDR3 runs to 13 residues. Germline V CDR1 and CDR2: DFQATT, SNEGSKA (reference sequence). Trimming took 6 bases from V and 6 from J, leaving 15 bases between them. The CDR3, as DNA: TGCAGTGCAGCTACGACAGTTCTCAATGAGCAGTTCTTC. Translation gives CSAATTVLNEQFF.

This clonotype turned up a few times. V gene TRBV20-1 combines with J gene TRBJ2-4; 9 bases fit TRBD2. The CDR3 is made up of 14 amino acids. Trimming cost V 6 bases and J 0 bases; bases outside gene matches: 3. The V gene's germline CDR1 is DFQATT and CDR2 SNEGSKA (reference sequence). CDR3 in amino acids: CSAPLAGAKNIQYF. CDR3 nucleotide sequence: TGCAGTGCGCCACTAGCGGGAGCCAAAAACATTCAGTACTTC.

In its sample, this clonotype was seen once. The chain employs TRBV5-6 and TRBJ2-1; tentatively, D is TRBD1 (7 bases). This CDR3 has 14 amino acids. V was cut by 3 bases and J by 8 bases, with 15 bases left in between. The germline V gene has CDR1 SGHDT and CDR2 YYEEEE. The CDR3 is CASSSRGEWYEQFF. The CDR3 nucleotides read TGTGCCAGCAGCTCCAGGGGGGAGTGGTATGAGCAGTTCTTC.

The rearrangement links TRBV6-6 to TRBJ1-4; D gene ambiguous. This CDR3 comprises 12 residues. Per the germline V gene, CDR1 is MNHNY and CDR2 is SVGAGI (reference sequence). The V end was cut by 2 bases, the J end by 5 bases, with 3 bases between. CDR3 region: CASSYVNEKLFF. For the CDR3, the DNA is TGTGCCAGCAGTTACGTGAATGAAAAACTGTTTTTT.

The CDR3 DNA reads as TGTGCCAGCAGTTTATCGGCGGGAGGTCACGAGCAGTACTTC. It encodes CASSLSAGGHEQYF. The chain links TRBV28 to TRBJ2-7; 8 nucleotides line up with TRBD2. Germline values: CDR1 MDHEN, CDR2 SYDVKM. The CDR3 loop spans 14 amino acids. Trimming removed 1 base from V and 5 bases from J; junction bases left unmatched: 4.

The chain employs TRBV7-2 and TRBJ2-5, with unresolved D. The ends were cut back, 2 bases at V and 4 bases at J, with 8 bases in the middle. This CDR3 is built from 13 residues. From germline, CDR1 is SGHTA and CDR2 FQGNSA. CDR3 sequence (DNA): TGTGCCAGCAGCTTATACAGCTTAGAGACCCAGTACTTC. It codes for CASSLYSLETQYF.

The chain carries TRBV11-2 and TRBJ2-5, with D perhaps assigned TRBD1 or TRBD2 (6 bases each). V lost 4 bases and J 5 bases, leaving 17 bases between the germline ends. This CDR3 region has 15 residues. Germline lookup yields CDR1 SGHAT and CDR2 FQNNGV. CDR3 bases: TGTGCCAGCAGCTCCCCCGGGGGCGGAGCCGAGACCCAGTACTTC. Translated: CASSSPGGGAETQYF.

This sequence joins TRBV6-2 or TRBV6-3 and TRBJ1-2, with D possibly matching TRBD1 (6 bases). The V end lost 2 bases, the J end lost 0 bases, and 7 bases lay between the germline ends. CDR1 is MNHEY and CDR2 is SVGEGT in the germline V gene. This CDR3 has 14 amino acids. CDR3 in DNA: TGTGCCAGCAGTTACAGGGGGACTAACTATGGCTACACCTTC. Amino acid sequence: CASSYRGTNYGYTF.

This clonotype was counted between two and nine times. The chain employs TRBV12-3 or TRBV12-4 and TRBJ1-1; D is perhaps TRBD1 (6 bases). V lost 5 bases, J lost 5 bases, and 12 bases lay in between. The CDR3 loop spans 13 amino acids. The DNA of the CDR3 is TGTGCCAGCAGTCCCGACAGGAGGACTGAAGCTTTCTTT. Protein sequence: CASSPDRRTEAFF.

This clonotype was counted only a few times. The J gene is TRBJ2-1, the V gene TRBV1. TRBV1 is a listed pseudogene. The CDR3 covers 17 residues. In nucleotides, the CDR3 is TGCACCAGCAGACCGTCAAGACGGAGGAGCTCCTACAATGAGCAGTTCTTC. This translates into CTSRPSRRRSSYNEQFF.

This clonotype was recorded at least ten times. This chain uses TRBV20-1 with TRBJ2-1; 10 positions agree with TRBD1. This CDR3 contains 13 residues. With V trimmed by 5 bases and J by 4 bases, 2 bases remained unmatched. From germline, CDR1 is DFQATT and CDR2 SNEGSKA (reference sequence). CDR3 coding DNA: TGCAGTGCTCGGGACAGGGGATACAATGAGCAGTTCTTC. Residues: CSARDRGYNEQFF.

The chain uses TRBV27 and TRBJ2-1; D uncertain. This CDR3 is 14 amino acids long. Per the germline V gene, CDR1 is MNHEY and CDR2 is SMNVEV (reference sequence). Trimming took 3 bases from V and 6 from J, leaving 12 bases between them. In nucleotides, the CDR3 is TGTGCCAGCAGTTTTCCGACTCGCGGCAATGAGCAGTTCTTC. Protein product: CASSFPTRGNEQFF.

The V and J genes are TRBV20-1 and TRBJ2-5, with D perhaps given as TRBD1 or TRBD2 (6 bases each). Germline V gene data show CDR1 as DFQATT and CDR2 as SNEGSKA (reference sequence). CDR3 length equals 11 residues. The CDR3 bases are TGCAGCTTACAGGGAGGAAAGACCCAGTACTTC. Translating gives CSLQGGKTQYF.

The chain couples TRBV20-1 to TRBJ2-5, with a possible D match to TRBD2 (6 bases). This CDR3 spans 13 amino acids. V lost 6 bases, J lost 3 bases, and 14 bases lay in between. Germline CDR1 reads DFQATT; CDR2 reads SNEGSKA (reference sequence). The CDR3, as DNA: TGCAGTGCACGGGGGACGGGAGAAGAGACCCAGTACTTC. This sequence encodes CSARGTGEETQYF.

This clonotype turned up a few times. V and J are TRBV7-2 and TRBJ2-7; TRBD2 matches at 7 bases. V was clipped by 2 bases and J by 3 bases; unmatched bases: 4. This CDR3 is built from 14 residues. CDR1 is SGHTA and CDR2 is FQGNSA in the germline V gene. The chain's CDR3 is CASSLRGTIYEQYF. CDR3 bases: TGTGCCAGCAGCTTACGCGGGACTATCTACGAGCAGTACTTC.

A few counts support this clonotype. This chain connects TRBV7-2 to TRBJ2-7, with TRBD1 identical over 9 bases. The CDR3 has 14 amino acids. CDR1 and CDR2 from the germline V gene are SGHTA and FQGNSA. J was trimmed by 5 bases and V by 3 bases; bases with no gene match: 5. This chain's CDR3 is CASSLKTGGHEQYF. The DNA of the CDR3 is TGTGCCAGCAGCTTGAAGACAGGGGGACACGAGCAGTACTTC.

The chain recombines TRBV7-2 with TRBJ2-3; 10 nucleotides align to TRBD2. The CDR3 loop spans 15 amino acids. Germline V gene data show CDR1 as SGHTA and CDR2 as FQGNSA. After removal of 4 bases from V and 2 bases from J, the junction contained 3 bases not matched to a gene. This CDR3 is CASSWTSGHTDTQYF. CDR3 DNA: TGTGCCAGCAGCTGGACTAGCGGACACACAGATACGCAGTATTTT.